This TCR beta chain appears in the sequencing data of a study of OX40 agonist ivuxolimab in advanced cancers. For the wider study: Ivuxolimab was a fully human IgG2 agonistic monoclonal antibody targeting the costimulatory receptor OX40 (CD134). Intravenous ivuxolimab was administered to patients every 2 weeks at six dose levels: 0.01, 0.1, 0.3, 1.5, 3 and 10 mg/kg. Of the roughly 52 dose-escalation patients, hepatocellular carcinoma was present in 19, melanoma in roughly 15, renal cell carcinoma in 9 and head and neck cancer in 9. In the dose-escalation cohort, more than 75% of patients were male, and the mean age was roughly 60 years, with a range of roughly 20 to 79. Patients were allowed to have had prior anti-PD-1, anti-PD-L1 or anti-CTLA-4 therapy, and less than 45% of the dose-escalation patients had previously received checkpoint inhibitors. Three dose-escalation patients achieved partial responses, one with hepatocellular carcinoma and two with cutaneous melanoma. Peripheral TCRbeta sequencing was intended to test whether TCR sequence diversity was altered and clonal T-cell expansion was caused by ivuxolimab. The paper covers the monotherapy dose-escalation part of the phase I ivuxolimab trial, which included N ≈ 52 patients. Results and caveats for the whole study, not just this receptor: After ivuxolimab, more expanded clones were found on average in CD8+ T cells than in CD4+ T cells. The antigen specificity of the peripheral T cells that underwent clonal expansion was not determined. Clonal expansion of both CD4+ and CD8+ blood T cells was observed from baseline to week 6 at doses 0.1 to 3.0 mg/kg. Partial responders in the 0.1-3.0 mg/kg groups had among the lowest normalized peripheral clonal expansion, especially among CD8+ T cells. Low levels of normalized T-cell clonal expansion were also shown by some nonresponding patients.

Patients with a history of autoimmune disease or receiving systemic immunosuppression were excluded from the trial. In every dose cohort, peripheral blood was drawn for TCR sequencing at baseline, cycle 4 day 1, and cycle 7 day 1. Samples were obtained from an open-label, multicenter, first-in-human phase I dose-escalation trial of ivuxolimab. The trial enrolled adults with locally advanced or metastatic head and neck squamous cell, hepatocellular, melanoma or renal cell carcinoma. Before TCR sequencing, CD4+ T cells and CD8+ T cells were sorted from peripheral blood as separate populations. Genomic DNA was isolated from the sorted cells so that the TCRbeta CDR3 region could be sequenced. The immunoSEQ Assay was used to sequence the TCRbeta CDR3 regions. This is the immuneACCESS table as TCRdb keeps it, with only in-frame sequences that have V and J called. A part of the clones is gone; compared with another copy, unresolved V genes explain less than half, and the rest is unexplained. The sample yields roughly 140,000 clones; 85% to 95% were counted once. The ten largest clonotypes hold about 0.33% of the sample.

Comments on this clone: This receptor's antigen is unknown. Base qualities are not provided; no much larger clone lies one nucleotide away.

V and J are trimmed by 10 bases and 0 bases, and the gene matches miss 6 bases of the junction. CDR1 ENHRY and CDR2 SYGVKD are derived from the germline V gene. The CDR3 has 13 amino acids, counting the end cysteine and phenylalanine. The only DNA kept is the CDR3, 39 bases in frame from the first base. The chain links TRBV10-3 with TRBJ2-7, with 7 middle bases fitting TRBD1. Source: CD4+ or CD8+ T cells sorted from blood, taken in a trial of the OX40 agonist ivuxolimab. The TCR sequence derives from an adult with an advanced solid tumor such as melanoma, head and neck, liver or kidney cancer. CDR3 region: CATLWDSSYEQYF. The DNA sequence is as follows: TGTGCCACCCTCTGGGACAGCTCCTACGAGCAGTACTTC.